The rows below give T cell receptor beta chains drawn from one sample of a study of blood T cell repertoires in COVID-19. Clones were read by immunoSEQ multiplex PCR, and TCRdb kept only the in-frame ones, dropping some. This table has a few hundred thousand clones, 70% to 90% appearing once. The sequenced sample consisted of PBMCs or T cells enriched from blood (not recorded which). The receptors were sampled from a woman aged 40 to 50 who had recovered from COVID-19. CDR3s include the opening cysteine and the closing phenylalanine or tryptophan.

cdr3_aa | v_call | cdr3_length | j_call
CASSRLAGVYNEQFF | TRBV7-3 | 15 | TRBJ2-1
CSVEEDSYEQYF | TRBV29-1 | 12 | TRBJ2-7
CASSSDSPYEQYF | TRBV5-5 | 13 | TRBJ2-7
CAWGQEGYEQYF | TRBV30 | 12 | TRBJ2-7
CASSWTSGNYEQYF | TRBV7-2 | 14 | TRBJ2-7
CASSPLRTGVVEAFF | TRBV18 | 15 | TRBJ1-1
CASNQDRGKGRNAEAFF | TRBV27 | 17 | TRBJ1-1
CASSPPIQVFSTEAFF | TRBV18 | 16 | TRBJ1-1
CASSAGQGAKRGYEKLFF | TRBV9 | 18 | TRBJ1-4
CASSSPGTDFYEQYF | TRBV28 | 15 | TRBJ2-7
CASSREGSGNEQFF | TRBV27 | 14 | TRBJ2-1
CASSQGAENSPLHF | TRBV30 | 14 | TRBJ1-6
CASTKDRGGAYEQYF | TRBV5-4 | 15 | TRBJ2-7
CASRQLSSTDTQYF | TRBV27 | 14 | TRBJ2-3
CASSPGLAGAYEQYF | TRBV7-2 | 15 | TRBJ2-7
CRAGNDYGYTF | TRBV29-1 | 11 | TRBJ1-2
CASSQEIVVSYEQYF | TRBV4-1 | 15 | TRBJ2-7
CSVATGGGSNQPQHF | TRBV29-1 | 15 | TRBJ1-5
CASSLLTGRHEQYF | TRBV4-3 | 14 | TRBJ2-7
CASSVLTGAYEQYF | TRBV7-8 | 14 | TRBJ2-7
CASTDRARTNEKLFF | TRBV19 | 15 | TRBJ1-4
CASSFPGQGNNQPQHF | TRBV28 | 16 | TRBJ1-5
CASSFPSVTSGGGEQFF | TRBV6-2/TRBV6-3 | 17 | TRBJ2-1
CASSSIGPSTEAFF | TRBV19 | 14 | TRBJ1-1
CASSFYRGSISYEQYF | TRBV11-2 | 16 | TRBJ2-7
CATSQGGYGYTF | TRBV25-1 | 12 | TRBJ1-2
CASSSWTGEVNEQYF | TRBV19 | 15 | TRBJ2-7
CASSLGLDTQYF | TRBV2 | 12 | TRBJ2-3
CASSFGDYRGELFF | TRBV19 | 14 | TRBJ2-2
CGKEENYGYTF | TRBV7-2 | 11 | TRBJ1-2
CASSLAGGPRYF | TRBV5-4 | 12 | TRBJ2-3
CAISDLGGNYGYTF | TRBV10-3 | 14 | TRBJ1-2
CASSILRTSGGTDTQYF | TRBV19 | 17 | TRBJ2-3
CATSDPTGSESNQPQHF | TRBV24-1 | 17 | TRBJ1-5
CASTSSGGPYEQYF | TRBV6-5 | 14 | TRBJ2-7
CASSVGSVNTEAFF | TRBV9 | 14 | TRBJ1-1
CASSVEGNYGYTF | TRBV5-4 | 13 | TRBJ1-2
CASSLIRTVYNEQFF | TRBV7-8 | 15 | TRBJ2-1
CSALNPGGKEQYF | TRBV29-1 | 13 | TRBJ2-7
CASSFQGFDTEAFF | TRBV19 | 14 | TRBJ1-1
CASSQDGAYEQYF | TRBV3-1/TRBV3-2 | 13 | TRBJ2-7
CASTPDMGGEQFF | TRBV7-8 | 13 | TRBJ2-1